This entry lists 28 T cell receptor beta chains sequenced from one sample in a study of T cells in Graves' hyperthyroidism and ophthalmopathy. Researchers amplified the TCR beta CDR3 regions from RNA transcripts. First-round RT-PCR targeting the TCR CDR3 was performed with the HTBI primer set. TCRdb ran MiXCR on the multiplex PCR reads and lists one entry per CDR3 protein. The sample includes about 840,000 distinct CDR3 sequences, 35% to 45% of them seen just once. Material for sequencing was blood. Receptor source: a man aged 18 to 29 with Graves' hyperthyroidism.

This clonotype was seen a handful of times. V and J are TRBV20-1 and TRBJ2-5; D not certain. CDR3 length equals 12 residues. Germline CDR1 DFQATT, CDR2 SNEGSKA (reference sequence). V was clipped by 2 bases and J by 2 bases, with 6 bases between them. The CDR3 DNA reads TGCAGTGCTAGAAAGTGGCAAGAGACCCAGTACTTC. Translating gives CSARKWQETQYF.

Ten or more counts support this clonotype. The chain carries TRBV15 and TRBJ2-2; the D is unclear. Germline V lookup: CDR1 LNHNV, CDR2 YYDKDF (reference sequence). The CDR3 runs to 13 residues. V was shortened by 8 bases and J by 5 bases, with 12 bases between the two germline ends. In DNA form, the CDR3 reads TGTGCCACCCGATCCTCGGAGACCGGGGAGCTGTTTTTT. Protein: CATRSSETGELFF.

Many counts were recorded for this clonotype. The chain links TRBV29-1 to TRBJ1-1, with a possible D match to TRBD1 (5 bases). The CDR3 is 12 residues long. Between the trimmed V and J ends, which lost 7 bases and 5 bases, there was a span of 14 bases. Germline V gene sequence: CDR1 SQVTM, CDR2 ANQGSEA. The CDR3 sequence: CSAQGVGTEAFF. The CDR3 DNA reads as TGCAGCGCCCAGGGAGTGGGGACTGAAGCTTTCTTT.

As for this clonotype: The junction departs from germline at one end; a sequencing error may be responsible. The CDR3 DNA sequence: TGTGCCAGCAGCTCAATCTACGGGCAGTACTTC. This codes for CASSSIYGQYF. The V and J genes are TRBV9 and TRBJ2-7; unclear D gene. This CDR3 region has 11 residues. Per germline, CDR1 SGDLS and CDR2 YYNGEE.

This clonotype was counted a few times. This chain connects TRBV12-3 or TRBV12-4 to TRBJ2-7, with 8 bases aligning to TRBD1. The CDR3 contains 13 residues. V shed 4 bases, J shed 5 bases, and the junction held 4 bases outside the gene matches. The CDR3 DNA is TGTGCCAGCAGTTCGGCAGGGGGCCACGAGCAGTACTTC. Translated: CASSSAGGHEQYF.

Concerning this clonotype: A much larger clone lies a single base off, so this may be a read error. The rearrangement links TRBV7-3 to TRBJ1-6, with 8 bases matching TRBD1. Trimming removed 4 bases from V and 11 bases from J; junction bases left unmatched: 7. The CDR3 totals 14 residues. Germline CDR1 and CDR2: SGHTA and FQGTGA. CDR3 residues: CASSSTGVNPPLHF. The CDR3 nucleotides read TGTGCCAGCAGCTCGACAGGGGTCAATCCACCCCTCCACTTT.

This clonotype appeared many times. This chain joins TRBV4-2 and TRBJ1-2, with 7 bases aligning to TRBD1. The V gene end was trimmed by 0 bases and the J gene end by 3 bases; junction bases not matched to a gene: 4. CDR1 and CDR2 from the germline V gene are LGHNA and YNFKEQ. This CDR3 is 15 amino acids long. The chain's CDR3 is CASSQDGQVDYGYTF. The CDR3 region has the DNA TGTGCCAGCAGCCAAGATGGACAGGTGGACTATGGCTACACCTTC.

The CDR3, as DNA: TGCGCCAGCAGCCATACCGGGAGTGGTGAAAAACTGTTTTTT. Amino acids: CASSHTGSGEKLFF. This chain links TRBV4-3 with TRBJ1-4, with D unresolved. CDR3 length equals 14 residues. Trimming took off 3 bases at V and 7 bases at J, with 12 bases between the two ends. Germline V gives CDR1 LGHNA, CDR2 YSLEER.

This clonotype was counted many times. The chain has TRBV7-9 and TRBJ2-5; D is ambiguous. In germline, CDR1 is SEHNR, CDR2 FQNEAQ (reference sequence). This CDR3 is built from 14 residues. Trimming shortened V by 7 bases and J by 2 bases, and 14 bases separated the two germline ends. CDR3 DNA: TGTGCCAGCAACCACCCCGGCACTCAAGAGACCCAGTACTTC. Translating it yields CASNHPGTQETQYF.

This clonotype was detected ten times or more. The chain couples TRBV29-1 to TRBJ2-2; D possibly corresponds to TRBD2 (6 bases). Germline CDR1 and CDR2: SQVTM and ANQGSEA. The CDR3 length is 12 residues. Trimming removed 6 bases from V and 7 bases from J, with 12 bases in between. The CDR3 DNA is TGCAGCGTGCCAGGGACTGTCGGGGAGCTGTTTTTT. Amino acid sequence: CSVPGTVGELFF.

This clonotype was seen a few times. The rearrangement uses TRBV7-9 and TRBJ1-1; 8 bases align to TRBD1. The germline CDR1 and CDR2 sequences are SEHNR and FQNEAQ (reference sequence). The CDR3 totals 14 residues. Losses at the gene ends were 4 bases for V and 5 bases for J; bases not matched to a gene: 6. The CDR3 protein is CASSWGQDLTEAFF. The CDR3 nucleotides read TGTGCCAGCAGCTGGGGACAGGACTTGACTGAAGCTTTCTTT.

The gene calls are TRBV11-2 and TRBJ2-7, with TRBD2 identical over 10 bases. The ends lost 5 bases at V and 2 bases at J; junction bases unmatched: 3. Germline CDR1 and CDR2: SGHAT and FQNNGV. The length of the CDR3 is 14 residues. CDR3 DNA: TGTGCCAGCAGCGATACTAGCGGGGCCTACGAGCAGTACTTC. Amino acids: CASSDTSGAYEQYF.

CDR3 sequence: CASSSRPGQLNTEAFF. In DNA, the CDR3 is TGTGCCAGCAGCTCTCGACCGGGACAGCTGAACACTGAAGCTTTCTTT. The chain couples TRBV7-9 to TRBJ1-1, with 7 bases aligning to TRBD1. V trimming: 4 bases; J trimming: 0 bases; junction bases outside the gene matches: 8. The germline V gene has CDR1 SEHNR and CDR2 FQNEAQ (reference sequence). The CDR3 is made up of 16 amino acids.

The rearrangement uses TRBV29-1 and TRBJ2-2, with 8 bases identical to TRBD1. With 5 bases clipped from V and 1 base from J, the junction kept 3 bases outside the gene matches. Per the germline V gene, CDR1 is SQVTM and CDR2 is ANQGSEA. This CDR3 has 14 residues. DNA for the CDR3: TGCAGCGTTAAGGGGACAGGGAACACCGGGGAGCTGTTTTTT. Translated: CSVKGTGNTGELFF.

J is TRBJ1-3 and V is TRBV10-3; a weak D match, TRBD1 (6 bases). Trimming shortened V by 7 bases and J by 4 bases, and 14 bases separated the two germline ends. The V gene's germline CDR1 is ENHRY and CDR2 SYGVKD. The CDR3 length is 14 residues. CDR3 bases: TGTGCCATCATGGCTACAGGGAACGGAAACACCATATATTTT. Amino acids: CAIMATGNGNTIYF.

This clonotype was recorded at least ten times. The chain links TRBV19 to TRBJ1-5, with 7 bases aligning to TRBD1. The junction had 14 bases not matched to a gene; V was cut back by 7 bases and J by 5 bases. This CDR3 has 16 residues. The germline V gene encodes CDR1 LNHDA and CDR2 SQIVND (reference sequence). The CDR3, as DNA: TGTGCCAGTAAAAATCAATTCGACAGGGTGGATCAGCCCCAGCATTTT. Amino acids: CASKNQFDRVDQPQHF.

This clonotype has ten or more counts. The chain joins TRBV7-2 to TRBJ1-5; D remains ambiguous. V lost 4 bases and J lost 5, with 9 bases in between. Looked up from germline, CDR1 is SGHTA and CDR2 is FQGNSA. The CDR3 is made up of 13 amino acids. DNA for the CDR3: TGTGCCAGCAGCTCCGAACAGCATCAGCCCCAGCATTTT. As protein: CASSSEQHQPQHF.

In its sample, this clonotype was seen many times. The chain is built from TRBV2 and TRBJ1-1, with D uncertain. This CDR3 comprises 11 residues. Trimming shortened V by 9 bases and J by 1 base, and 6 bases separated the two germline ends. CDR1 SNHLY and CDR2 FYNNEI come from the germline V gene. The CDR3 region has the DNA TGTGCCAGACTAAGGAACACTGAAGCTTTCTTT. The encoded protein is CARLRNTEAFF.

The chain has TRBV19 and TRBJ2-7; D perhaps matches TRBD1 (6 bases). The J call may be incorrect, as the DNA end agrees better with TRBJ2-1. Germline loops: CDR1 LNHDA, CDR2 SQIVND (reference sequence). This CDR3 spans 13 amino acids. In DNA, the CDR3 is TGTGCCAGTAGCCACGGCGAGGGGGATGAGCAGTTCTTC. Residues: CASSHGEGDEQFF.

This clonotype was observed many times. The chain employs TRBV15 and TRBJ1-3; D is undetermined. Trimming took off 0 bases at V and 0 bases at J, with 12 bases between the two ends. Per germline, CDR1 LNHNV and CDR2 YYDKDF (reference sequence). This CDR3 is 17 amino acids long. In DNA, the CDR3 is TGTGCCACCAGCAGAGATCCCGCATATGACTCTGGAAACACCATATATTTT. It yields the protein CATSRDPAYDSGNTIYF.

The chain recombines TRBV10-3 with TRBJ1-2; D perhaps matches TRBD1 (5 bases). V gave up 3 bases and J gave up 8 bases, with 13 bases separating them. This CDR3 spans 13 amino acids. Per the germline V gene, CDR1 is ENHRY and CDR2 is SYGVKD. The CDR3 spells CAISDGQGYGYTF. CDR3 nucleotides: TGTGCCATCAGTGACGGGCAGGGTTACGGCTACACCTTC.

The sample holds many counts of this clonotype. The genes are TRBV7-2 and TRBJ1-6; perhaps TRBD1 as D (6 bases). This CDR3 comprises 15 residues. Trimming stripped 2 bases from V and 10 bases from J, with 15 bases between. Germline loops: CDR1 SGHTA, CDR2 FQGNSA. In DNA, the CDR3 is TGTGCCAGCAGCTTATTGCCAGGGGTTGGGTCACCCCTCCACTTT. Translated: CASSLLPGVGSPLHF.

The sample holds many counts of this clonotype. This chain uses TRBV29-1 with TRBJ1-5, with 7 positions matching TRBD1. J was trimmed by 5 bases and V by 7 bases; bases with no gene match: 5. CDR1 and CDR2 from the germline V gene are SQVTM and ANQGSEA. The CDR3 spans 12 residues. Here the CDR3 reads CSAGQPDQPQHF. The CDR3, as DNA: TGCAGCGCGGGACAGCCCGATCAGCCCCAGCATTTT.

The chain couples TRBV12-3 or TRBV12-4 to TRBJ2-2; TRBD1 might be the D (6 bases). The V and J ends lost 4 bases and 1 base respectively, with 10 bases between them. The CDR3 length is 15 residues. CDR3 nucleotide sequence: TGTGCCAGCAGTTGGAAAGGGGGGAACACCGGGGAGCTGTTTTTT. Translated, it gives CASSWKGGNTGELFF.

The gene calls are TRBV2 and TRBJ2-5; D remains unclear. Trimming shortened V by 7 bases and J by 0 bases, and 21 bases separated the two germline ends. The CDR3 covers 17 residues. The germline V gene has CDR1 SNHLY and CDR2 FYNNEI. This chain's CDR3 is CASIRASQTAYQETQYF. In DNA, the CDR3 is TGTGCCAGCATCAGAGCGTCCCAAACGGCCTACCAAGAGACCCAGTACTTC.

This clonotype was recorded a few times. The chain carries TRBV7-2 and TRBJ1-1; TRBD1 agrees at 7 bases. Germline V gives CDR1 SGHTA, CDR2 FQGNSA. The CDR3 is 15 residues long. The V gene end was trimmed by 5 bases and the J gene end by 1 base; junction bases not matched to a gene: 7. The CDR3 is CASSRAGGRNTEAFF. The CDR3 DNA sequence: TGTGCCAGCAGCCGAGCAGGGGGACGGAACACTGAAGCTTTCTTT. The entire variable domain, with the rest obtained from reference TRBV7-2 and TRBJ1-1, is as follows: GAGVSQSPSNKVTEKGKDVELRCDPISGHTALYWYRQSLGQGLEFLIYFQGNSAPDKSGLPSDRFSAERTGGSVSTLTIQRTQQEDSAVYLCASSRAGGRNTEAFFGQGTRLTVV.

The rearrangement uses TRBV2 and TRBJ2-7; D remains ambiguous. Trimming stripped 4 bases from V and 4 bases from J, with 11 bases between. Germline V gene lookup returns CDR1 SNHLY and CDR2 FYNNEI. The CDR3 is made up of 13 amino acids. CDR3 sequence (DNA): TGTGCCAGCAGTGCAGTACCACTTTACGAGCAGTACTTC. Amino acid sequence: CASSAVPLYEQYF.

Ten or more counts support this clonotype. J is TRBJ1-5 and V is TRBV20-1, with 9 positions matching TRBD1. Trimming at V came to 5 bases and at J to 2 bases, leaving 1 base not matched to a gene. The CDR3 consists of 13 residues. CDR1 and CDR2 (germline): DFQATT, SNEGSKA (reference sequence). This CDR3 reads CSAWTGGNQPQHF. The CDR3 DNA sequence: TGCAGTGCTTGGACAGGGGGCAATCAGCCCCAGCATTTT.